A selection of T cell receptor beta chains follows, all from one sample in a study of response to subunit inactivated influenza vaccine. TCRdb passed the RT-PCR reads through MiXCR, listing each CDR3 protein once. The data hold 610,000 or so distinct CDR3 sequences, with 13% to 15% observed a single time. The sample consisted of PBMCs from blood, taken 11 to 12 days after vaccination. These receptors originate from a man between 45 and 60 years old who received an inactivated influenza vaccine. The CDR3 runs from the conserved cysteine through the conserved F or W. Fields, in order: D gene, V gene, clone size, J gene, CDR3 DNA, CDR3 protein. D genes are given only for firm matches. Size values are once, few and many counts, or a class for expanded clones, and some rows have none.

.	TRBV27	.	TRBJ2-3	TGTGCCAGCAGTTTTTTGGGGGGTGCTCCGGTTATTACGCAGTATTTT	CASSFLGGAPVITQYF
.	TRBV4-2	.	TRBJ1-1	TGTGCCAGCAGCCATTACAGGAACACTGAAGCTTTCTTT	CASSHYRNTEAFF
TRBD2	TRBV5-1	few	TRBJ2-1	TGCGCCAGCAGCAACCGGGAGGGTAGAAATGAGCAGTTCTTC	CASSNREGRNEQFF
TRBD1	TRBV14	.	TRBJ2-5	TGTGCCAGCAGCCCGGGACAGGGGTGGCAAGAGACCCAGTACTTC	CASSPGQGWQETQYF
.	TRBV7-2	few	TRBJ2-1	TGTGCCAGCATCACTGGGGAGAGCTCCTACAATGAGCAGTTCTTC	CASITGESSYNEQFF
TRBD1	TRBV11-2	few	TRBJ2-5	TGTGCCAGCAGCGGGGGGACAGGGAGAAGGTTCGTGACCCAGTACTTC	CASSGGTGRRFVTQYF
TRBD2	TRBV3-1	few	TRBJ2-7	TGTGCCAGCAGCCACGGGACTAGCGCCTACGAGCAGTACTTC	CASSHGTSAYEQYF
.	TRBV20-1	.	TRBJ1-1	TGCAGTGCTAGAGATCTGAGTAACACTGAAGCTTTCTTT	CSARDLSNTEAFF
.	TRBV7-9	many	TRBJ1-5	TGTGCCAGCAGCGAGATGGGACACAGCAATCAGCCCCAGCATTTT	CASSEMGHSNQPQHF
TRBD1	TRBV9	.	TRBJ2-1	TGTGCCAGCAGCGCGCGACAGGGGGAGGGTGAGCAGTTCTTC	CASSARQGEGEQFF
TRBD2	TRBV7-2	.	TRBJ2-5	TGTGCCAGCAGCTCAACCGGGACTAGCGCGACCCAGTACTTC	CASSSTGTSATQYF
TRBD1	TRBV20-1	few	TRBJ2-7	TGCAGTGCTAGAGGGACAGGCAACTACGAGCAGTACTTC	CSARGTGNYEQYF
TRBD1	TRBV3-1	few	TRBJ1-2	TGTGCCACTGCGGGACAGGGGTTTTTTGACTACACCTTC	CATAGQGFFDYTF
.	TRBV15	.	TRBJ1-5	TGTGCCACCAGCAGAGATTTGACAGGCAATCAGCCCCAGCATTTT	CATSRDLTGNQPQHF
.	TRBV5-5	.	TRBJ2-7	TGTGCCAGCAGCAGAGAAATTAACGAGCAGTACTTC	CASSREINEQYF
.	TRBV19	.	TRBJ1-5	TGTGCCAGTAGTATCTTGGGCCAGAATAGCAATCAGCCCCAGCATTTT	CASSILGQNSNQPQHF
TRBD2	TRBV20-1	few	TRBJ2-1	TGCAGTGCCAAGAGCGGGAGGGTGAACAATGAGCAGTTCTTC	CSAKSGRVNNEQFF
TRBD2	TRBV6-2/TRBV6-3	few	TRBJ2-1	TGTGCCAGCAGTACCCGTTCACTAGCGGGAAACAATGAGCAGTTCTTC	CASSTRSLAGNNEQFF
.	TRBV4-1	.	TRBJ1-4	TGCGCCAGCAGCCAAAAGGAGTCAACTAATGAAAAACTGTTTTTT	CASSQKESTNEKLFF
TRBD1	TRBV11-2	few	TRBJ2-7	TGTGCCAGCAGCTTAGATAGGATGGGACAGATTCCCTACGAGCAGTACTTC	CASSLDRMGQIPYEQYF
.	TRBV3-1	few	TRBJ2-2	TGTGCCAGCAGCCAACCTAGACCCACAAACGGGGAGCTGTTTTTT	CASSQPRPTNGELFF
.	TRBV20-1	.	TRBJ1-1	TGCAGTGCGGCTCGGTTGGGGGTGAACACTGAAGCTTTCTTT	CSAARLGVNTEAFF
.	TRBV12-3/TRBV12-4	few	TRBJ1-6	TGTGCCAGCAGCCTAAGGGTAGGAAATTCACCCCTCCACTTT	CASSLRVGNSPLHF
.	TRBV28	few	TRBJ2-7	TGTGCCAGCAGTGGGCTTAGACGGGGTTTCTACGAGCAGTACTTC	CASSGLRRGFYEQYF
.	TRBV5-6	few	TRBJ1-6	TGTGCCAGCAGCTTGGCCGGTAACATAGACTCACCCCTCCACTTT	CASSLAGNIDSPLHF
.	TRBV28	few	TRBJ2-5	TGTGCCAGCAGTAAGGGGGGGGGCCAGGAGACCCAGTACTTC	CASSKGGGQETQYF
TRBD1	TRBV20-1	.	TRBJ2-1	TGCAGTGCTAGAGACCCCCGGACAGGCGGTGAGCAGTTCTTC	CSARDPRTGGEQFF
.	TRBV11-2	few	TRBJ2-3	TGTGCCAGCAGCTCCGGGGTGCGGACCTCTGGCACAGATACGCAGTATTTT	CASSSGVRTSGTDTQYF